This passage covers 4 T cell receptor beta chains from one sample sequenced in a study of CD8 T cells in Susac syndrome. It was with random hexamers that 0.5 to 1 ug RNA was reverse transcribed. TCRdb re-called the immunoSEQ multiplex PCR reads with MiXCR, one entry per CDR3 protein. This table has about 83,000 distinct CDR3 sequences, 96% appearing once. The sample comprised CD8+ T cells from PBMCs. Every receptor here comes from a human donor with Susac syndrome.

The chain combines TRBV30 with TRBJ1-1; D gene ambiguous. Germline loops: CDR1 GTSNPN, CDR2 SVGIG (reference sequence). This CDR3 has 11 residues. The V end lost 4 bases, the J end lost 6 bases, and 9 bases lay between the germline ends. In DNA, the CDR3 is TGTGCCTGGACGCCGGTCTCTGAAGCTTTCTTT. Its translation: CAWTPVSEAFF.

The chain links TRBV6-2 or TRBV6-3 to TRBJ1-1, with 7 nucleotides matching TRBD1. CDR3 length equals 20 residues. V lost 6 bases, J lost 0 bases, and 22 bases stayed unmatched. Germline V gives CDR1 MNHEY, CDR2 SVGEGT. The CDR3 bases are TGTGCCAGCAGACCTGATCTTATAACGACAGGGACGGTCTTGAACACTGAAGCTTTCTTT. Translation gives CASRPDLITTGTVLNTEAFF.

The rearrangement joins TRBV11-1 to TRBJ2-5; TRBD2 matches 11 bases. This CDR3 is 20 amino acids long. The junction had 16 bases not matched to a gene; V was cut back by 2 bases and J by 2 bases. Germline lookup yields CDR1 SGHAT and CDR2 FQDESV (reference sequence). The CDR3 coding sequence is TGTGCCAGCAGCTTATTGGGGACTAGCGGCCGAAACAAAGATCAAGAGACCCAGTACTTC. Amino acid sequence: CASSLLGTSGRNKDQETQYF.

There are a few counts of this clonotype. This chain links TRBV12-3 or TRBV12-4 with TRBJ2-1, with D uncertain. The germline V and J ends were trimmed by 6 bases and 1 base, with 4 bases remaining between them. This CDR3 has 12 residues. The CDR3 DNA reads TGTGCCAGCAGGTCATCCTACAATGAGCAGTTCTTC. Protein sequence: CASRSSYNEQFF.